This T cell receptor (beta chain) stems from a study of T cell changes during pregnancy in multiple sclerosis. Sequencing used immunoSEQ multiplex PCR; TCRdb keeps in-frame clones, though not all of them. The repertoire consists of around 52,000 clones, with around nine tenths occurring once and the leading ten covering about 5.4%. The CDR3 extends over 14 amino acids. In germline, CDR1 is KGHSH, CDR2 LQKENI. V lost 6 bases and J lost 3, with 15 bases in between. The chain links TRBV18 to TRBJ2-7, with D possibly being TRBD2 (5 bases). This receptor was obtained from a human donor whose cells served as feeder cells for cultures in a pregnancy study. The material sequenced was peripheral blood from another person, used as feeder cells. Written as DNA, the CDR3 is TGTGCCAGCTCGGCGGGCGCAGCCCACTACGAGCAGTACTTC. Translating gives CASSAGAAHYEQYF.